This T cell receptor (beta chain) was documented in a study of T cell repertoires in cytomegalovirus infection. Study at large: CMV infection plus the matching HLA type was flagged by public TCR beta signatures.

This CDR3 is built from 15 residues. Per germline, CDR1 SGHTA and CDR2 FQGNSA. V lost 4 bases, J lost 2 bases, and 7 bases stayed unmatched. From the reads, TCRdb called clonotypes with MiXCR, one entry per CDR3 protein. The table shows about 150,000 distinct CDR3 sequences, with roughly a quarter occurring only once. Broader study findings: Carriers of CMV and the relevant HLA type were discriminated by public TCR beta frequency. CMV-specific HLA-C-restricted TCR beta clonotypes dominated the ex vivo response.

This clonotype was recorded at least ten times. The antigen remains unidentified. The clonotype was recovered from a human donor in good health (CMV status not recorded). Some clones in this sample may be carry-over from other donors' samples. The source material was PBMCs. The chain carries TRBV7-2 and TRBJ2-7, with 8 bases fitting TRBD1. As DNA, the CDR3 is TGTGCCAGCAGCTCGAACAGGGGGAGAACCTACGAGCAGTACTTC. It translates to CASSSNRGRTYEQYF.